This TCR beta chain was captured in a study of blood T cell repertoires in COVID-19. Turning to the study itself: Italy, Spain and the United States were the sources of the convalescent and acute COVID-19 samples. T cells, B-cell-depleted T cells, or PBMCs supplied cDNA or gDNA.

The V segment lost 3 bases and the J segment 3 bases; nucleotides outside the gene matches: 5. This CDR3 contains 15 residues. Looked up from germline, CDR1 is SGHDT and CDR2 is YYEEEE. Per the original data handling: Reference gene primer amplification gave estimated nucleated cell counts. Data came from immunoSEQ multiplex PCR; TCRdb stores just in-frame clones and leaves some out. That table furnishes V, J and clone size, whereas the DNA furnished D and trimming. The repertoire has about 350,000 clones, roughly 87% of them found once; the top ten carry roughly a tenth. A Seattle source enrolled patients during active infection and followed them longitudinally.

V gene TRBV5-6 combines with J gene TRBJ1-5, with 8 bases fitting TRBD1. The sequenced sample consisted of peripheral blood. The clonotype comes from a man aged 25 to 40 with COVID-19, enrolled during active disease. DNA of the CDR3: TGTGCCAGCAGCTACCTGACAGGGGACAATCAGCCCCAGCATTTT. Its translation: CASSYLTGDNQPQHF.